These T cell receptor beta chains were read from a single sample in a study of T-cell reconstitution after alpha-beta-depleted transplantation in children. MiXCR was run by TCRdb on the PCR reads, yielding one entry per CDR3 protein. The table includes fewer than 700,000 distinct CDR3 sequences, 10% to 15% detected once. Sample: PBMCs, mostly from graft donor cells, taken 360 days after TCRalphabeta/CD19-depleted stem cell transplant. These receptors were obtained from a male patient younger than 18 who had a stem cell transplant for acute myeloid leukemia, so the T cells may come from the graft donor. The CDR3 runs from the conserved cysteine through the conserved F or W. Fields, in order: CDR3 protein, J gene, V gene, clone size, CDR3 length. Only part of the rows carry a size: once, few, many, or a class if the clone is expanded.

CASSPFGQAPNSPLHF	TRBJ1-6	TRBV27	few	16
CATSRDPGGPSNQPQHF	TRBJ1-5	TRBV15	few	17
CASRAAGTGTWNEQFF	TRBJ2-1	TRBV6-5	many	16
CSVPHLIEVYNEQFF	TRBJ2-1	TRBV29-1	many	15
CSARGGGGDGYTF	TRBJ1-2	TRBV20-1	.	13
CAIWEGVGIQYF	TRBJ2-4	TRBV10-3	few	12
CASSLEGEANIQYF	TRBJ2-4	TRBV12-3/TRBV12-4	many	14
CASSQNVRGGAYNEQFF	TRBJ2-1	TRBV4-3	.	17
CASSRRFDNEQFF	TRBJ2-1	TRBV7-6	.	13
CASSPDSDEQFF	TRBJ2-1	TRBV7-8	many	12
CASRSLGQGGPDTQYF	TRBJ2-3	TRBV7-9	.	16
CASSTRLAGSSSYEQYF	TRBJ2-7	TRBV5-1	few	17
CASSLALAGGYEQFF	TRBJ2-1	TRBV7-9	few	15
CASSLLGQSSYNEQFF	TRBJ2-1	TRBV27	many	16
CSGWTASGRGDTQYF	TRBJ2-3	TRBV20-1	.	15
CSATLAGGVLGEETQYF	TRBJ2-5	TRBV20-1	few	17
CASSPVLAGDTQYF	TRBJ2-3	TRBV5-1	.	14
CASSLDGTFGNIQYF	TRBJ2-4	TRBV7-9	few	15
CSVTDRGGTEAFF	TRBJ1-1	TRBV29-1	few	13
CSATRTGGLLLNTGELFF	TRBJ2-2	TRBV20-1	.	18
CASSQATASGKDTQYF	TRBJ2-3	TRBV14	.	16
CASSYERGQGGATEAFF	TRBJ1-1	TRBV6-5	.	17
CATSGPGLDGYTF	TRBJ1-2	TRBV24-1	few	13
CASSYFRGSEQFF	TRBJ2-1	TRBV6-5	.	13
CASSQDGDRNQPQHF	TRBJ1-5	TRBV5-1	.	15
CAWSVIGLGVEQYF	TRBJ2-7	TRBV30	.	14
CASSLRYPGQGATGELFF	TRBJ2-2	TRBV7-8	.	18
CSVVLTGGRGTEAFF	TRBJ1-1	TRBV29-1	few	15
CASSLGRGREKLFF	TRBJ1-4	TRBV7-2	many	14
CATSEPGPVNTGELFF	TRBJ2-2	TRBV24-1	.	16
CAISRSGAAQETQYF	TRBJ2-5	TRBV10-3	.	15
CASSLAHQETQYF	TRBJ2-5	TRBV12-3/TRBV12-4	.	13
CAWSEEVSNYGYTF	TRBJ1-2	TRBV30	.	14
CSATLGLAGDTQYF	TRBJ2-3	TRBV20-1	many	14